The 3 T cell receptor beta chains given below trace back to one sample, sequenced in a study of control samples from healthy donors and cancer patients. Clones were read by immunoSEQ multiplex PCR, and TCRdb kept only the in-frame ones, dropping some. This table has fewer than 200,000 clones, around 89% appearing once. Sequenced: blood. The origin of the receptors is a woman between 45 and 65 years old in good health.

This clone was detected once. The CDR3 loop is CASSLIADRTDTQYF. For the CDR3, the DNA is TGCGCCAGCAGCCTGATAGCGGACCGCACAGATACGCAGTATTTT. J is TRBJ2-3 and V is TRBV5-1, with D maybe TRBD2 (6 bases). V lost 4 bases and J lost 1, with 13 bases in between. Looked up from germline, CDR1 is SGHRS and CDR2 is YFSETQ. The length of the CDR3 is 15 residues. Together with reference TRBV5-1 and TRBJ2-3, the CDR3 gives the full variable domain: KAGVTQTPRYLIKTRGQQVTLSCSPISGHRSVSWYQQTPGQGLQFLFEYFSETQRNKGNFPGRFSGRQFSNSRSEMNVSTLELGDSALYLCASSLIADRTDTQYFGPGTRLTVL.

The chain uses TRBV25-1 and TRBJ2-7; 7 nucleotides align to TRBD1. The CDR3 runs to 12 residues. Germline V lookup: CDR1 MGHDK, CDR2 SYGVNS. The trim removed 6 bases at V and 5 bases at J, leaving 4 bases unmatched. This CDR3 reads CASRRTGDEQYF. The CDR3 DNA is TGTGCCAGCAGGAGAACAGGGGACGAGCAGTACTTC.

CDR3 loop: CASSEAQGYTF. The CDR3 nucleotides read TGTGCCAGCAGTGAAGCCCAAGGCTACACCTTC. V is TRBV25-1 and J is TRBJ1-2; D unclear. Germline V gene data show CDR1 as MGHDK and CDR2 as SYGVNS. The V end was cut by 2 bases, the J end by 8 bases, with 6 bases between. This CDR3 has 11 amino acids.